The 14 T cell receptor beta chains reported below all come from one sample, sequenced in a study of blood T cell repertoires in COVID-19. The data were produced by immunoSEQ multiplex PCR, yet TCRdb's version contains in-frame clones alone and is incomplete. Of around 250,000 clones in the sample, approximately 87% were seen once. Material: peripheral blood. The receptors were gathered from a man in his 60s who had recovered from COVID-19.

This clone was detected only a few times. The chain joins TRBV6-5 to TRBJ2-3, with 7 bases identical to TRBD1. The CDR3 extends over 15 amino acids. CDR1 and CDR2 from the germline V gene are MNHEY and SVGAGI. V gave up 2 bases and J gave up 4 bases; unmatched junction bases: 6. In DNA, the CDR3 is TGTGCCAGCAGTTACGTGGGACAGTTTTCAGATACGCAGTATTTT. Its protein is CASSYVGQFSDTQYF.

The chain couples TRBV5-5 to TRBJ2-7, with a possible D match to TRBD1 (5 bases). Trimming pared 5 bases from V and 2 bases from J, leaving 17 bases between. Germline CDR1 reads SGHKS; CDR2 reads YYEKEE (reference sequence). This CDR3 is built from 15 residues. The CDR3 DNA sequence: TGTGCCAGCAGGTTCCACTCAGGGCCGCCCTACGAGCAGTACTTC. Translated: CASRFHSGPPYEQYF.

The chain uses TRBV6-8 and TRBJ1-2, with D tentatively TRBD1 (6 bases). Deletions cut 8 bases from V and 3 bases from J, with 19 bases between. The CDR3 spans 15 residues. Germline V gives CDR1 MNHGY, CDR2 SAAAGT. This CDR3 reads CASLPPGGPDYGYTF. The CDR3 DNA reads as TGTGCCAGCCTTCCCCCGGGGGGGCCTGACTATGGCTACACCTTC.

The rearrangement joins TRBV12-5 to TRBJ2-6; 8 nucleotides agree with TRBD1. Germline V lookup: CDR1 LGHNT, CDR2 FRNRAP. Trimming cost V 5 bases and J 0 bases; bases outside gene matches: 9. CDR3 length: 18 amino acids. The CDR3 DNA reads TGTGCTAGTGGTATGACAGGGGCAAGTATCTCTGGGGCCAACGTCCTGACTTTC. It encodes CASGMTGASISGANVLTF. Full variable domain (remainder filled in from reference TRBV12-5 and TRBJ2-6): DARVTQTPRHKVTEMGQEVTMRCQPILGHNTVFWYRQTMMQGLELLAYFRNRAPLDDSGMPKDRFSAEMPDATLATLKIQPSEPRDSAVYFCASGMTGASISGANVLTFGAGSRLTVL.

The chain carries TRBV7-9 and TRBJ1-1, with D unclear. CDR3 length: 15 residues. Germline values: CDR1 SEHNR, CDR2 FQNEAQ (reference sequence). Trimming took off 6 bases at V and 0 bases at J, with 14 bases between the two ends. In DNA form, the CDR3 reads TGTGCCAGCAGTAGCACGGGGAAAATGAACACTGAAGCTTTCTTT. It translates to CASSSTGKMNTEAFF.

The chain couples TRBV7-2 to TRBJ1-2; weak D call: TRBD1 (5 bases). The CDR3 has 12 amino acids. V was shortened by 0 bases and J by 7 bases, with 6 bases between the two germline ends. Germline assignment: CDR1 SGHTA and CDR2 FQGNSA. CDR3 protein: CASSLAGGGYTF. The CDR3 nucleotides are TGTGCCAGCAGCTTAGCGGGGGGTGGCTACACCTTC.

This chain links TRBV9 with TRBJ2-7; D may be TRBD1 (5 bases). The CDR3 loop spans 14 amino acids. The germline gives CDR1 SGDLS, CDR2 YYNGEE. The germline V and J ends were trimmed by 4 bases and 3 bases, with 14 bases remaining between them. CDR3 residues: CASSRGPLVYEQYF. DNA of the CDR3: TGTGCCAGCAGCAGGGGTCCCCTGGTCTACGAGCAGTACTTC.

This clone was counted between two and nine times. The J gene is TRBJ1-2, the V gene TRBV2; TRBD1 aligns across 8 bases. In germline, CDR1 is SNHLY, CDR2 FYNNEI. This CDR3 is 16 amino acids long. The ends lost 0 bases at V and 7 bases at J; junction bases unmatched: 10. As DNA, the CDR3 is TGTGCCAGCAGTGAAGCGTTGGGACAGGCCCTCGGTGGCTACACCTTC. It specifies CASSEALGQALGGYTF.

The genes are TRBV27 and TRBJ1-3, with a possible D match to TRBD1 (5 bases). CDR1 is MNHEY and CDR2 is SMNVEV in the germline V gene (reference sequence). The CDR3 sequence is 16 residues long. V dropped 5 bases and J dropped 4 bases, with 18 bases sitting between them. The CDR3 loop is CASSPERGRGGNTIYF. CDR3 DNA sequence: TGTGCCAGCAGTCCAGAGCGGGGGAGAGGCGGAAACACCATATATTTT.

This chain links TRBV5-1 with TRBJ2-1; 8 bases line up with TRBD2. The CDR3 is 18 residues long. V was pared by 3 bases and J by 4 bases, with 15 bases of the junction left unmatched. CDR1 and CDR2 from the germline V gene are SGHRS and YFSETQ. The CDR3 protein is CASSSTRSGGSLYNEQFF. The DNA for the CDR3 is TGCGCCAGCAGCTCTACTAGGAGCGGGGGCTCCCTTTACAATGAGCAGTTCTTC.

Points on this clone: Other nucleotide sequences from this sample produce the same CDR3. V usage is TRBV29-1 and J usage is TRBJ2-3; D possibly corresponds to TRBD2 (5 bases). The CDR3 length is 11 residues. The germline V and J ends were trimmed by 6 bases and 5 bases, with 9 bases remaining between them. In germline, CDR1 is SQVTM, CDR2 ANQGSEA. The CDR3 is CSVDRGDTQYF. The CDR3 DNA sequence: TGCAGCGTAGATCGGGGAGATACGCAGTATTTT.

This chain links TRBV9 with TRBJ2-5, with D tentatively TRBD2 (6 bases). This CDR3 has 16 amino acids. Germline CDR1 reads SGDLS; CDR2 reads YYNGEE. Trimming pared 2 bases from V and 1 base from J, leaving 15 bases between. In DNA form, the CDR3 reads TGTGCCAGCAGCGTTAATCCGGGAGTCCTCCAAGAGACCCAGTACTTC. Its protein is CASSVNPGVLQETQYF.

In its sample, this clone was seen once. The chain recombines TRBV7-9 with TRBJ2-1; TRBD2 is a possible D gene (5 bases). Trimming cost V 1 base and J 6 bases, with 10 bases left between them. Germline V gene sequence: CDR1 SEHNR, CDR2 FQNEAQ (reference sequence). The CDR3 sequence is 14 residues long. CDR3 protein: CASSLVPTSNEQFF. The CDR3 DNA reads as TGTGCCAGCAGCTTAGTACCCACTAGCAATGAGCAGTTCTTC.

The rearrangement links TRBV5-3 to TRBJ2-7; 12 nucleotides match TRBD1. TRBV5-3 is designated an ORF whose function remains uncertain. Germline trimming cut 4 bases from V and 2 bases from J; bases unmatched to any gene: 19. This CDR3 has 20 amino acids. CDR3 amino acids: CARSRPPPGQGALRPYEQYF. In DNA form, the CDR3 reads TGTGCCAGAAGCCGACCACCCCCGGGACAGGGGGCGTTGAGGCCCTACGAGCAGTACTTC.